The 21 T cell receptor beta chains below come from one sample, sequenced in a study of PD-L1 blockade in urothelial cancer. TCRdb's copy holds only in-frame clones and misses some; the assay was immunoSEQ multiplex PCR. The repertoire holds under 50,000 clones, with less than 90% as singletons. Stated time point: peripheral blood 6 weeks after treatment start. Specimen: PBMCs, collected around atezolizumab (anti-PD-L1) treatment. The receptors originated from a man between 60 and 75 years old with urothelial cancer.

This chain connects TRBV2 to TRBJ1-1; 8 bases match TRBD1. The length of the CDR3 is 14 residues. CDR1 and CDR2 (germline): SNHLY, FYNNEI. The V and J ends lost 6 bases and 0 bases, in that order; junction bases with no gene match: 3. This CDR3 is CASRQGVVNTEAFF. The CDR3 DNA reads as TGTGCCAGCAGACAGGGGGTGGTGAACACTGAAGCTTTCTTT.

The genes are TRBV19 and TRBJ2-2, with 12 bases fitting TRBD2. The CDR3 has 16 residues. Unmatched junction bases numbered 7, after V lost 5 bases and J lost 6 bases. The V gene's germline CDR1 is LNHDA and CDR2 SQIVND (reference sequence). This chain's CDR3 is CASSPLAGGPAGELFF. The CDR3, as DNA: TGTGCCAGTAGTCCCCTAGCGGGAGGGCCCGCCGGGGAGCTGTTTTTT.

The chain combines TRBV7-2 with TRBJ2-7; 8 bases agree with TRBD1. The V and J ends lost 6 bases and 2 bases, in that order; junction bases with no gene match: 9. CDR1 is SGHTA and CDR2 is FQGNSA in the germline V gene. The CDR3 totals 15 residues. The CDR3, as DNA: TGTGCCAGCAGAGCCACCGGGACAGGCCCCTACGAGCAGTACTTC. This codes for CASRATGTGPYEQYF.

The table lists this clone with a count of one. DNA of the CDR3: TGTGCCAGCAGCCCGTCCTACCTCTTCCTGACTTTC. It specifies CASSPSYLFLTF. This sequence joins TRBV11-2 and TRBJ2-6; D is unresolved. CDR1 is SGHAT and CDR2 is FQNNGV in the germline V gene. V lost 5 bases, J lost 14 bases, and 13 bases lay in between. The CDR3 is 12 residues long.

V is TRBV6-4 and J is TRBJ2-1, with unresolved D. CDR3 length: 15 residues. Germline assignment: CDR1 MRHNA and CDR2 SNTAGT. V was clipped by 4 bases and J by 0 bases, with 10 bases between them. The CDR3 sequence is CASSVESGSYNEQFF. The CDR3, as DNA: TGTGCCAGCAGTGTAGAGTCCGGCTCCTACAATGAGCAGTTCTTC.

This CDR3 reads CASSDFSGEGYTF. CDR3 in DNA: TGTGCCAGCAGTGATTTTTCGGGGGAGGGCTACACCTTC. The V and J genes are TRBV6-1 and TRBJ1-2, with D tentatively TRBD1 (5 bases). V shed 3 bases and J shed 8 bases, with 13 bases lying between them. This CDR3 comprises 13 residues. Germline V CDR1 and CDR2: MNHNS, SASEGT.

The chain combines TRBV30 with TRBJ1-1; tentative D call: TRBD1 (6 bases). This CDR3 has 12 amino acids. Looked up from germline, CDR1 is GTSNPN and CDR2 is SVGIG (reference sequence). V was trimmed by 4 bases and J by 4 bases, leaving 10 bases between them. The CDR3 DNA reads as TGTGCCTGGATACAGGGTGTCACTGAAGCTTTCTTT. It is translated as CAWIQGVTEAFF.

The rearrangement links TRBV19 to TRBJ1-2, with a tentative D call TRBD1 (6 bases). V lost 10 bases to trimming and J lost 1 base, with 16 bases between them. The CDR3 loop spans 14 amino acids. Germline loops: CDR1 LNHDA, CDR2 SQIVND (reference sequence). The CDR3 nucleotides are TGTGCCACCACGCCGGGGGGGCTTAACTATGGCTACACCTTC. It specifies CATTPGGLNYGYTF.

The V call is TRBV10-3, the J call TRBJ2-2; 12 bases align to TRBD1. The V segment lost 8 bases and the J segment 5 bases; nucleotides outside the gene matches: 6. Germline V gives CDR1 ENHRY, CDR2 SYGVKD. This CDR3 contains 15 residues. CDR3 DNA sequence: TGTGCCATCTCTAGGGACAGGGGGCTAACCGGGGAGCTGTTTTTT. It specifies CAISRDRGLTGELFF.

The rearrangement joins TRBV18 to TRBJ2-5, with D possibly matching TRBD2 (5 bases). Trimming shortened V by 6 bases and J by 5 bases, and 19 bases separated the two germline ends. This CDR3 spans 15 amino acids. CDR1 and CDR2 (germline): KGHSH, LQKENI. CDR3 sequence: CASSEGHGRRETQYF. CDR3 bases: TGTGCCAGCTCTGAGGGTCACGGGCGTAGGGAGACCCAGTACTTC. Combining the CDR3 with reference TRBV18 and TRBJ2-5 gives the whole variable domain NAGVMQNPRHLVRRRGQEARLRCSPMKGHSHVYWYRQLPEEGLKFMVYLQKENIIDESGMPKERFSAEFPKEGPSILRIQQVVRGDSAAYFCASSEGHGRRETQYFGPGTRLLVL.

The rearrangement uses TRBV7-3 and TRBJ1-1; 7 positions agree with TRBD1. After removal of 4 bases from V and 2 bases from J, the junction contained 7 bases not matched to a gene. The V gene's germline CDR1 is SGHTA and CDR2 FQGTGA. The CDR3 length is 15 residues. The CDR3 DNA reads TGTGCCAGCAGCTCCACCGGGACAGCCAACACTGAAGCTTTCTTT. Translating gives CASSSTGTANTEAFF. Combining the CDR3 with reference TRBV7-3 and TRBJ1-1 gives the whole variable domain GAGVSQTPSNKVTEKGKYVELRCDPISGHTALYWYRQSLGQGPEFLIYFQGTGAADDSGLPNDRFFAVRPEGSVSTLKIQRTERGDSAVYLCASSSTGTANTEAFFGQGTRLTVV.

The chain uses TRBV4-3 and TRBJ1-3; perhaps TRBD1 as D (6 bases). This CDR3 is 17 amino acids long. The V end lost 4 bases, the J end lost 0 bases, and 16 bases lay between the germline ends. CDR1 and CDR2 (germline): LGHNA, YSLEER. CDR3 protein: CASSRVLGANSGNTIYF. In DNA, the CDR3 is TGCGCCAGCAGCCGAGTGTTGGGGGCCAACTCTGGAAACACCATATATTTT.

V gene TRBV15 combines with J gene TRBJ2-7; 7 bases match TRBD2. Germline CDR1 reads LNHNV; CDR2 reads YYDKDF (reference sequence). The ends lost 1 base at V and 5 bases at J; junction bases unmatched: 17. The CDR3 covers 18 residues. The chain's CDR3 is CATSRGGSLTGAGDEQYF. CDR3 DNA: TGTGCCACCAGCAGAGGGGGGAGCCTTACAGGCGCGGGGGACGAGCAGTACTTC.

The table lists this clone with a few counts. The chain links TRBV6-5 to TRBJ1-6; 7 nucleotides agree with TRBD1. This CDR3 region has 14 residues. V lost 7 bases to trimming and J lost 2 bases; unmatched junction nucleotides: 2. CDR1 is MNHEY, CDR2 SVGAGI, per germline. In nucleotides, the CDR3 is TGTGCCAGCACCGGACAGGCCTATAATTCACCCCTCCACTTT. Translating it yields CASTGQAYNSPLHF.

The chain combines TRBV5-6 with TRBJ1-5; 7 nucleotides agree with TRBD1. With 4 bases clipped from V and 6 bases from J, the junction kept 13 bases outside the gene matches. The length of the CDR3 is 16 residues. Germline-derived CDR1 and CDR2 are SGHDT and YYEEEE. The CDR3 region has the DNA TGTGCCAGCAGCAATCGAGGGGGCGCGGAGTCTCAGCCCCAGCATTTT. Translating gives CASSNRGGAESQPQHF.

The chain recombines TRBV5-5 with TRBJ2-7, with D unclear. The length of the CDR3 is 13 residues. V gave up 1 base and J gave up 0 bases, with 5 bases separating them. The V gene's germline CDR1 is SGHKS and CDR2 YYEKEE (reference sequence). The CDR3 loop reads CASSLQASYEQYF. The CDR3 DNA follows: TGTGCCAGCAGCTTGCAAGCCTCCTACGAGCAGTACTTC.

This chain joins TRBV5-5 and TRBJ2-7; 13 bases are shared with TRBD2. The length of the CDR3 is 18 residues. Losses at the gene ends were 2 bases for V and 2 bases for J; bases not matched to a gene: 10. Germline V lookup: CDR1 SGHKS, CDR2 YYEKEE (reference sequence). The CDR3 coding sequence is TGTGCCAGCAGCTTCTCTCACATTACTAGCGGGAGGGCCTACGAGCAGTACTTC. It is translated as CASSFSHITSGRAYEQYF.

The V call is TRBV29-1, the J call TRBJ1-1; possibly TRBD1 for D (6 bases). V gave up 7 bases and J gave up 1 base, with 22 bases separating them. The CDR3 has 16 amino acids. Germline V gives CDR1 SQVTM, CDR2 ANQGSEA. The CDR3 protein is CSAYRVRVTENTEAFF. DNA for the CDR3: TGCAGCGCGTACAGGGTAAGGGTAACGGAGAACACTGAAGCTTTCTTT.

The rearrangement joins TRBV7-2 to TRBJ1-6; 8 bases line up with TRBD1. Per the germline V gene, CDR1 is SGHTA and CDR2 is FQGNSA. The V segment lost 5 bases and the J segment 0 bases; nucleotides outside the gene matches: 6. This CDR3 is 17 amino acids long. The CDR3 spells CASSRTGGRSYNSPLHF. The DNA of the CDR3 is TGTGCCAGCAGCCGCACAGGGGGGCGCTCCTATAATTCACCCCTCCACTTT.

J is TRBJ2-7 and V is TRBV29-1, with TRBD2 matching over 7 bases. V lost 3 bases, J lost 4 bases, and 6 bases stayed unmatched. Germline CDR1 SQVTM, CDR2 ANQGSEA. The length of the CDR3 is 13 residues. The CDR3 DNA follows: TGCAGCGTTGACCCCGGGCGGGGGTACGAGCAGTACTTC. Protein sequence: CSVDPGRGYEQYF.

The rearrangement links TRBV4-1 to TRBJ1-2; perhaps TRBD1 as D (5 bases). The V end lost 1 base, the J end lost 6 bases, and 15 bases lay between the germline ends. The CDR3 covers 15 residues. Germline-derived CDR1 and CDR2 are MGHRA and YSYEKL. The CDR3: CASSQVSGGNNGYTF. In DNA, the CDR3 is TGCGCCAGCAGCCAAGTCTCCGGGGGGAATAATGGCTACACCTTC.